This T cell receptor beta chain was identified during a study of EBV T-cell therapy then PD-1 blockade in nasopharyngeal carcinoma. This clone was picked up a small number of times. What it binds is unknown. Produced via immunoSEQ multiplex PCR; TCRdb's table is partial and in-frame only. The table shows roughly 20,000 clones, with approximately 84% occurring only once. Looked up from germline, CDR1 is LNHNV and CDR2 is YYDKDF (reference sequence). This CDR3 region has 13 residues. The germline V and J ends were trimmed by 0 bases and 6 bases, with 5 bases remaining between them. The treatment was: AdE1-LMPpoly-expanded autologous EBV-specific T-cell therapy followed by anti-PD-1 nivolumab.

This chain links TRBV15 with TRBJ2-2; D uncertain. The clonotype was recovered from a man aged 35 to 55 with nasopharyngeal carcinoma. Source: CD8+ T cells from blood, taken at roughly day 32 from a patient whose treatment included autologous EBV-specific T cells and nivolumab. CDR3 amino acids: CATSRDDPGELFF. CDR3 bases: TGTGCCACCAGCAGAGATGACCCCGGGGAGCTGTTTTTT.